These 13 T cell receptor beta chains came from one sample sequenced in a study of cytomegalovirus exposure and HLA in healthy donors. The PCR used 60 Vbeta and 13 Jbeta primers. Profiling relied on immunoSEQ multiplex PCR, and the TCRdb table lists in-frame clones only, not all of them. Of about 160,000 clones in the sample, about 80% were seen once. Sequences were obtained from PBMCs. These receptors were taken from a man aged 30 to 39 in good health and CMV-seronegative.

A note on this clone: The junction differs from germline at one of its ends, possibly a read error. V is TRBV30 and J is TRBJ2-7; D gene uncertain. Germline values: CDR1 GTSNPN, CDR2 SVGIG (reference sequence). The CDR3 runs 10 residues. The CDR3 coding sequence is TGTGCCTGGGGTGTGAGGGAGCAGTACTTC. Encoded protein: CAWGVREQYF.

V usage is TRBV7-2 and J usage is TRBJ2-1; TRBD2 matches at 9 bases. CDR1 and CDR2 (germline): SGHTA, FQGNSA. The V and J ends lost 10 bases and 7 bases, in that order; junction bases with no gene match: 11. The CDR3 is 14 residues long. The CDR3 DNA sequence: TGTGCCACGATAGCGGGAGCCTCTTTTAATGAGCAGTTCTTC. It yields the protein CATIAGASFNEQFF.

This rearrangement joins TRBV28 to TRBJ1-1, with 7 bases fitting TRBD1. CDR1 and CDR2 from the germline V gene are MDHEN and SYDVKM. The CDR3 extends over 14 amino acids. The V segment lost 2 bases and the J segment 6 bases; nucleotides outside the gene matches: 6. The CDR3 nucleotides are TGTGCCAGCAGTTTAGCAGGGGGAACCTCTGAAGCTTTCTTT. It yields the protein CASSLAGGTSEAFF.

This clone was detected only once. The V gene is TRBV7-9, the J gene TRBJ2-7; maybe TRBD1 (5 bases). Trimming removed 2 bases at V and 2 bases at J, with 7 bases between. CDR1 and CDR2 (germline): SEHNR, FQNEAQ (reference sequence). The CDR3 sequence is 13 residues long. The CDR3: CASSLTGAYEQYF. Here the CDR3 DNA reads TGTGCCAGCAGCTTAACAGGAGCCTACGAGCAGTACTTC.

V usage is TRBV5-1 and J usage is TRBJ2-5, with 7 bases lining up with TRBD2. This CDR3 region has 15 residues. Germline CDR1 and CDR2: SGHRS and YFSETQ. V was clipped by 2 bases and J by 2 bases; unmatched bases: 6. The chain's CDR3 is CASSFAGEKQETQYF. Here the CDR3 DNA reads TGCGCCAGCAGCTTCGCGGGGGAGAAGCAAGAGACCCAGTACTTC.

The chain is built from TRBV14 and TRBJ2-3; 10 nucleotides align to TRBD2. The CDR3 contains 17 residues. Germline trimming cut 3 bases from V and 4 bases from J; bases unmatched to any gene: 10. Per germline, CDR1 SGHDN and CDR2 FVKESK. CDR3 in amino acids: CASSHPGLAFSADTQYF. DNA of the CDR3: TGTGCCAGCAGCCACCCGGGACTAGCGTTCTCCGCAGATACGCAGTATTTT.

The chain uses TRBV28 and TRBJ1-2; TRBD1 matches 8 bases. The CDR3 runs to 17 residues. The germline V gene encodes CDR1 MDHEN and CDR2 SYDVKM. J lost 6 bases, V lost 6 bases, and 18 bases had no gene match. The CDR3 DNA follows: TGTGCCAGCAGCTCCCATTTCACAGGGGGGCCCCTTCATGGCTACACCTTC. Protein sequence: CASSSHFTGGPLHGYTF.

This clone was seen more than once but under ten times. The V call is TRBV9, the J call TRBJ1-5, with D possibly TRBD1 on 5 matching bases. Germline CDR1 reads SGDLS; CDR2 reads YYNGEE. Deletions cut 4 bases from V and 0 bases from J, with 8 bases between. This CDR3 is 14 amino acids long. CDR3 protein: CASSPTVSNQPQHF. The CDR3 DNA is TGTGCCAGCAGCCCGACAGTTAGCAATCAGCCCCAGCATTTT.

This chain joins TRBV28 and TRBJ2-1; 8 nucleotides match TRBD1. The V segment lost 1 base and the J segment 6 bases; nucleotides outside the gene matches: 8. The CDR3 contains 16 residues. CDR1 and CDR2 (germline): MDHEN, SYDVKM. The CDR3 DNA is TGTGCCAGCAGTTTATTCGGACAGGGCACTGGCAATGAGCAGTTCTTC. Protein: CASSLFGQGTGNEQFF.

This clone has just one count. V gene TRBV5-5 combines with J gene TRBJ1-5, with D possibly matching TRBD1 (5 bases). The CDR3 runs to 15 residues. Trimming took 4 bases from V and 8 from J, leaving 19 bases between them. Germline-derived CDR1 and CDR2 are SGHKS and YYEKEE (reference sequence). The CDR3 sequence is CASSPGSPIGEPQHF. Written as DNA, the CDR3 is TGTGCCAGCAGCCCAGGCTCTCCTATAGGGGAGCCCCAGCATTTT.

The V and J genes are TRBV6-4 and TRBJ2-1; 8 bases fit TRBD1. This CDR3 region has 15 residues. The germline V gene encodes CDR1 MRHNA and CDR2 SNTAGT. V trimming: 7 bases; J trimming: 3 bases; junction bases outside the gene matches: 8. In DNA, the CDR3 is TGTGCCAGCAATACAGGGGGAGAATACTACAATGAGCAGTTCTTC. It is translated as CASNTGGEYYNEQFF.

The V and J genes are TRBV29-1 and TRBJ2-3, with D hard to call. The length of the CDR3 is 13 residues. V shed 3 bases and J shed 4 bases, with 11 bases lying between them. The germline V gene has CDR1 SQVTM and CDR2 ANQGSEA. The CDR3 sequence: CSVDGAISDTQYF. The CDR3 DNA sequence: TGCAGCGTTGATGGAGCAATTTCAGATACGCAGTATTTT.

The CDR3 protein is CASSQESQINQPQHF. Written as DNA, the CDR3 is TGCGCCAGCAGCCAAGAATCACAGATCAATCAGCCCCAGCATTTT. The chain carries TRBV4-1 and TRBJ1-5; D unclear. Germline V gives CDR1 MGHRA, CDR2 YSYEKL. Between the trimmed V and J ends, which lost 0 bases and 3 bases, there was a span of 9 bases. This CDR3 is built from 15 residues.